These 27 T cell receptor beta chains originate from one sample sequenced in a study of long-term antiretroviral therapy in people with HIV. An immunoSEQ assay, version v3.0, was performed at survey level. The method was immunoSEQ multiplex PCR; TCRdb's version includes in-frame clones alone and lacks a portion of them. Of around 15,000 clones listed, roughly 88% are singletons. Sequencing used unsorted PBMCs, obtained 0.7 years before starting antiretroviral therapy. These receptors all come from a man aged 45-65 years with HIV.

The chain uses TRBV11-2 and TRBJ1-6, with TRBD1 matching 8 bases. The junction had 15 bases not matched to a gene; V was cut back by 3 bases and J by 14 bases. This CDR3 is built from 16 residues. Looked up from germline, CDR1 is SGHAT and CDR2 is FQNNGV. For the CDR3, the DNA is TGTGCCAGCAGCTTTGGCACGACAGGGGACCTGTCGGCCCTCCACTTT. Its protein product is CASSFGTTGDLSALHF.

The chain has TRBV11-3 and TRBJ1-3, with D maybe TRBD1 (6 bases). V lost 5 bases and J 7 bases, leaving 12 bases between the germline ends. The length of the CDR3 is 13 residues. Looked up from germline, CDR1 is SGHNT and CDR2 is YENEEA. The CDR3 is CASSLGQSNTIYF. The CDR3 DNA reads TGTGCCAGCAGCCTTGGACAGTCGAACACCATATATTTT.

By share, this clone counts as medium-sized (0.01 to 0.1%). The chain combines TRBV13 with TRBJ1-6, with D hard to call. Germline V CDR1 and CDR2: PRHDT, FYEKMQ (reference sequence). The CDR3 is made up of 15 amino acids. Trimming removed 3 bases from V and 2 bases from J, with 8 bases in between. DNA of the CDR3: TGTGCCAGCAGCTTCGGGCAGCCCTATAATTCACCCCTCCACTTT. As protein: CASSFGQPYNSPLHF.

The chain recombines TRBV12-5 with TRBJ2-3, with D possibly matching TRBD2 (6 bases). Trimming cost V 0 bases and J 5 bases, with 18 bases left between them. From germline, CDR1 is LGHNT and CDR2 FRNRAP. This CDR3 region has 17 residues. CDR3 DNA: TGTGCTAGTGGTTTGGTACTTGAGGGACTGAGGGGAGATACGCAGTATTTT. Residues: CASGLVLEGLRGDTQYF.

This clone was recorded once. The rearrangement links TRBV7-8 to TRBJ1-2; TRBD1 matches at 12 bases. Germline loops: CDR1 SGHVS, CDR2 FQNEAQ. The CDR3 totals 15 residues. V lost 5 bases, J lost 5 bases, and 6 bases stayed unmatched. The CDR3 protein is CASSAGTGGFYGYTF. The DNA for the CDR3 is TGTGCCAGCAGCGCAGGGACAGGGGGCTTTTATGGCTACACCTTC.

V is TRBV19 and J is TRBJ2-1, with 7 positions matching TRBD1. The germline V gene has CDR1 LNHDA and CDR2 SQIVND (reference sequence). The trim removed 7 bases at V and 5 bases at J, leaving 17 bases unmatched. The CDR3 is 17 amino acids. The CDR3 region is CASTTFLGQTYDNEQFF. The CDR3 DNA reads TGTGCCAGTACCACCTTCCTGGGACAGACTTACGACAATGAGCAGTTCTTC.

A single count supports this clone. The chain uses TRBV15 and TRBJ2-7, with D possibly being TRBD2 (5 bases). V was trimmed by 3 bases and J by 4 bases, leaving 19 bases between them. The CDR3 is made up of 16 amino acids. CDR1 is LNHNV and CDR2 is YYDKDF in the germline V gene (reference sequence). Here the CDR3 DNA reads TGTGCCACCAGCAGTGTCTCCGGGATTGGGCAGTACGAGCAGTACTTC. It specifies CATSSVSGIGQYEQYF. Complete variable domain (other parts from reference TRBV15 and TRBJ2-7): DAMVIQNPRYQVTQFGKPVTLSCSQTLNHNVMYWYQQKSSQAPKLLFHYYDKDFNNEADTPDNFQSRRPNTSFCFLDIRSPGLGDTAMYLCATSSVSGIGQYEQYFGPGTRLTVT.

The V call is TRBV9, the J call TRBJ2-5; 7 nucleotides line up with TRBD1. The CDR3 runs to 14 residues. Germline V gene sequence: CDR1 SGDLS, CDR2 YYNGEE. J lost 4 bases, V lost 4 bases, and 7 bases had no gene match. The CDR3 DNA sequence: TGTGCCAGCAGCCCGAGACAGGGTGGAGAGACCCAGTACTTC. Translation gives CASSPRQGGETQYF.

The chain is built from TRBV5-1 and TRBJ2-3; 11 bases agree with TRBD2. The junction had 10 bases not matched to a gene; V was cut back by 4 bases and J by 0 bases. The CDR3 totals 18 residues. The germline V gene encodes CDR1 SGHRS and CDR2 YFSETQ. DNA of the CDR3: TGCGCCAGCAGCCTGGGGACTAGCGGTCCTCCTAGCACAGATACGCAGTATTTT. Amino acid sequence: CASSLGTSGPPSTDTQYF.

As DNA, the CDR3 is TGTGCCAGCATCCCTGACAGGGGGAATGGCTACACCTTC. Residues: CASIPDRGNGYTF. The chain is built from TRBV28 and TRBJ1-2, with 9 bases matching TRBD1. J lost 6 bases, V lost 7 bases, and 6 bases had no gene match. Germline V gives CDR1 MDHEN, CDR2 SYDVKM. The CDR3 has 13 residues.

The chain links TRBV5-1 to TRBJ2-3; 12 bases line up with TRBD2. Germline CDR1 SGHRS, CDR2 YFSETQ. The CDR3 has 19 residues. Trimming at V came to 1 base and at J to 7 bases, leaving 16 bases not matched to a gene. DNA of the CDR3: TGCGCCAGCAGCTTGCTAGCGGGGGGGCCGGACAGACCCATAAATACGCAGTATTTT. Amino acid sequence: CASSLLAGGPDRPINTQYF.

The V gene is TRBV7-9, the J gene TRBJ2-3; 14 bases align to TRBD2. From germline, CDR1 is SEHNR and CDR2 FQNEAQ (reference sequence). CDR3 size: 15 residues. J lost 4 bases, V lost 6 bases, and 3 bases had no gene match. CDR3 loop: CASSRTSGGPDTQYF. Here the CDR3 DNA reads TGTGCCAGCAGTCGGACTAGCGGGGGGCCAGATACGCAGTATTTT.

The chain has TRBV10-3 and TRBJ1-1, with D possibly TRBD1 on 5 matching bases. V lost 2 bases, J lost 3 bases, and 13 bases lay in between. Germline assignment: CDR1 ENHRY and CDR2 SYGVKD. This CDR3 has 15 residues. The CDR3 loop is CAISEGAVAYTEAFF. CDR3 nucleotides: TGTGCCATCAGTGAGGGGGCCGTTGCGTACACTGAAGCTTTCTTT.

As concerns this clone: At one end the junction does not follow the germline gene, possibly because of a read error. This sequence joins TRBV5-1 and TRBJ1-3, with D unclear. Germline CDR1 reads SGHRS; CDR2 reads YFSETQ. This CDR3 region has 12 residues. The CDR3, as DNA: TGTTTCACTCGAGTGCCTGGAAACACCATATATTTT. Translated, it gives CFTRVPGNTIYF.

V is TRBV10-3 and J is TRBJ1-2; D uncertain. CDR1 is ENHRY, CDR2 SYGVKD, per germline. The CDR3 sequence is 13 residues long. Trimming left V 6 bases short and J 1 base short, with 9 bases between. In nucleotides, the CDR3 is TGTGCCATCAGCCCGGACCTTAACTATGGCTACACCTTC. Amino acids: CAISPDLNYGYTF.

The CDR3 region has the DNA TGCGCCAGCACAATTCTAACAGGGGTTCGCGAGCAGTACTTC. Its protein is CASTILTGVREQYF. The chain links TRBV5-1 to TRBJ2-7; 7 bases map to TRBD1. V lost 6 bases and J lost 6; bases outside the gene matches: 12. Germline values: CDR1 SGHRS, CDR2 YFSETQ. CDR3 length equals 14 residues.

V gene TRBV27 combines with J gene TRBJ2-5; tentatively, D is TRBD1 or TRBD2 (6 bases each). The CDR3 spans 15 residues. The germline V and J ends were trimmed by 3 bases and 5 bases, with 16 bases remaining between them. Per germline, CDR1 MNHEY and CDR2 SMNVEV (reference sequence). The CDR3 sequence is CASSFWAGEVETQYF. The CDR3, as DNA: TGTGCCAGCAGTTTTTGGGCAGGGGAGGTGGAGACCCAGTACTTC.

The CDR3 protein is CASSLVAGELFF. CDR3 bases: TGTGCCAGCAGCTTAGTGGCCGGGGAGCTGTTTTTT. V and J are TRBV5-5 and TRBJ2-2; no clear D. Looked up from germline, CDR1 is SGHKS and CDR2 is YYEKEE (reference sequence). Between the trimmed V and J ends, which lost 2 bases and 6 bases, there was a span of 5 bases. This CDR3 spans 12 amino acids.

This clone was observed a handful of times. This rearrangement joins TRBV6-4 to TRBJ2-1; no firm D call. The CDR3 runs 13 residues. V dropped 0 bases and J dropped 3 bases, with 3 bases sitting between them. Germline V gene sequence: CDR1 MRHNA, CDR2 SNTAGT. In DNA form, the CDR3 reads TGTGCCAGCAGTGACTCAGACTACAATGAGCAGTTCTTC. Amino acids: CASSDSDYNEQFF.

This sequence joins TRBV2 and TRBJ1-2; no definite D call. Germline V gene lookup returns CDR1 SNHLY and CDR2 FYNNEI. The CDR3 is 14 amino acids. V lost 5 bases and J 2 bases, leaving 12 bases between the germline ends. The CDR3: CASSTPNINYGYTF. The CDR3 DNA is TGTGCCAGCAGTACCCCTAATATAAACTATGGCTACACCTTC.

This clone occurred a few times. The CDR3 DNA sequence: TGCGCCAGCCGGGACAGGGAAGGGGGGAATGAAAAACTGTTTTTT. Its protein is CASRDREGGNEKLFF. This rearrangement joins TRBV10-2 to TRBJ1-4, with 9 nucleotides matching TRBD1. The ends lost 8 bases at V and 5 bases at J; junction bases unmatched: 9. Germline V CDR1 and CDR2: WSHSY, SAAADI. CDR3 size: 15 residues.

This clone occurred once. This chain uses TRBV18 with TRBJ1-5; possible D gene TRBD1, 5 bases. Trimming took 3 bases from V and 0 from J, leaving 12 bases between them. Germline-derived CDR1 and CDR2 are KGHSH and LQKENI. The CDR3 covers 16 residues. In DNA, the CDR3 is TGTGCCAGCTCACCTCCGGGGGGTGGTAGCAATCAGCCCCAGCATTTT. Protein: CASSPPGGGSNQPQHF.

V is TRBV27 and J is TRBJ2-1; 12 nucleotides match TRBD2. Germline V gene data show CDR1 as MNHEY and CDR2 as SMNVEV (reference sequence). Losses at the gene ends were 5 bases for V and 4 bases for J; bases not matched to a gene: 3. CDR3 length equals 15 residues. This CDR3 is CASSPGLAGYNEQFF. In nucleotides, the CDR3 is TGTGCCAGCAGTCCCGGACTAGCGGGATACAATGAGCAGTTCTTC.

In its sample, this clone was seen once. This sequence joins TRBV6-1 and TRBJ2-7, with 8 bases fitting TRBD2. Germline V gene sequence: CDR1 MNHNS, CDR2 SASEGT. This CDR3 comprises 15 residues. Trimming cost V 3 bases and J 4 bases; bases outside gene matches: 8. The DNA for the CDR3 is TGTGCCAGCAGTGAGGGTGCGGGGGGCTGGTACGAGCAGTACTTC. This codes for CASSEGAGGWYEQYF.

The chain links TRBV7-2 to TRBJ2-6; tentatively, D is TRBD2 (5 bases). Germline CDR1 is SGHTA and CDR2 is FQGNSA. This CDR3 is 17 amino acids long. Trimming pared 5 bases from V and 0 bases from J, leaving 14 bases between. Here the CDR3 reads CASSASLRGSGANVLTF. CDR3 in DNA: TGTGCCAGCAGCGCCTCCTTACGGGGCTCTGGGGCCAACGTCCTGACTTTC.

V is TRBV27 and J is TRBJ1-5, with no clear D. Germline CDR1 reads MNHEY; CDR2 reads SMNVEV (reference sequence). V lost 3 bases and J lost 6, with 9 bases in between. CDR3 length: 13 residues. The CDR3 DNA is TGTGCCAGCAGTTTTATTTTCAGTCAGCCCCAGCATTTT. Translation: CASSFIFSQPQHF.

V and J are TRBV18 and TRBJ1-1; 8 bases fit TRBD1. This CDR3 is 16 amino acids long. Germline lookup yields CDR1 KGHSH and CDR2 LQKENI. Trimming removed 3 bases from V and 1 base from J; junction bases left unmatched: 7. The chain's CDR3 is CASSPPAGTGNTEAFF. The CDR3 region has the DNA TGTGCCAGCTCACCTCCCGCTGGGACAGGGAACACTGAAGCTTTCTTT.